One sample yielded the 27 T cell receptor beta chains listed below, sequenced in a study of T cells in narcolepsy (dated 2018 in TCRdb). Library preparation used the immunoSEQ multiplex PCR assay. What TCRdb holds here is the immuneACCESS table cut down to in-frame rearrangements. Part of the clones is not present; checked against another copy, under half of the missing clones reflect an unresolved V gene, and the others are unexplained. For this sample there are approximately 38,000 clones; roughly 87% appear just once. The ten largest account for roughly 0.89% of the sample. The source material was CD45RA- memory CD4+ T cells from PBMCs. The cell subset or site tag for this specimen amounts to: memory T cells sorted ex vivo from peripheral blood. Receptors were obtained from a human donor with narcolepsy.

This clone appeared once. The chain combines TRBV7-9 with TRBJ1-1; possible D gene TRBD1, 6 bases. This CDR3 region has 13 residues. Germline-derived CDR1 and CDR2 are SEHNR and FQNEAQ (reference sequence). V lost 6 bases, J lost 2 bases, and 10 bases lay in between. This CDR3 is CASSSGTNTEAFF. CDR3 DNA sequence: TGTGCCAGCAGTTCCGGGACAAACACTGAAGCTTTCTTT.

The chain joins TRBV6-1 to TRBJ2-7; D is possibly TRBD1 (6 bases). CDR1 is MNHNS and CDR2 is SASEGT in the germline V gene. The CDR3 contains 13 residues. The ends were cut back, 6 bases at V and 2 bases at J, with 11 bases in the middle. CDR3 in amino acids: CASRGATAYEQYF. The CDR3, as DNA: TGTGCCAGCAGGGGGGCCACTGCCTACGAGCAGTACTTC.

The chain recombines TRBV7-9 with TRBJ2-2; D perhaps matches TRBD1 (6 bases). The CDR3 length is 13 residues. V gave up 5 bases and J gave up 6 bases, with 10 bases separating them. Germline V gives CDR1 SEHNR, CDR2 FQNEAQ (reference sequence). The CDR3 DNA sequence: TGTGCCAGCAGCACAGGGTTCGCCGGGGAGCTGTTTTTT. The encoded protein is CASSTGFAGELFF.

This chain uses TRBV6-1 with TRBJ2-2; 8 bases are shared with TRBD1. This CDR3 is 15 amino acids long. Trimming removed 6 bases from V and 2 bases from J; junction bases left unmatched: 5. Germline CDR1 and CDR2: MNHNS and SASEGT. The CDR3 here is CASSRDRSNTGELFF. The CDR3 coding sequence is TGTGCCAGCAGCCGGGACAGGAGCAACACCGGGGAGCTGTTTTTT.

This clone was counted only a few times. V and J are TRBV18 and TRBJ1-4; possibly TRBD1 for D (5 bases). The CDR3 runs to 15 residues. The germline V gene encodes CDR1 KGHSH and CDR2 LQKENI. V was cut by 4 bases and J by 3 bases, with 12 bases left in between. CDR3 sequence reads: CASSRPAGSNEKLFF. In DNA, the CDR3 is TGTGCCAGCTCACGCCCGGCAGGGTCTAATGAAAAACTGTTTTTT.

A word on this clone: Germline is not matched at one junction end, which may reflect a read error. This rearrangement joins TRBV5-8 to TRBJ1-2; possible D gene TRBD1, 6 bases. The CDR3 has 15 residues. Per the germline V gene, CDR1 is SGHTS and CDR2 is YDEGEE. CDR3 sequence: CASSLAGGGSYSYTF. The CDR3, as DNA: TGTGCCAGCAGCTTGGCTGGAGGGGGGAGCTATAGCTACACCTTC.

The V call is TRBV19, the J call TRBJ1-5; no clear D. The germline V gene encodes CDR1 LNHDA and CDR2 SQIVND (reference sequence). Trimming left V 5 bases short and J 8 bases short, with 16 bases between. The CDR3 totals 14 residues. CDR3 nucleotide sequence: TGTGCCAGTAGTGCCCTACAAGGCAAAGAGCCCCAGCATTTT. Residues: CASSALQGKEPQHF. Looking up the rest from reference TRBV19 and TRBJ1-5 gives the full variable domain: DGGITQSPKYLFRKEGQNVTLSCEQNLNHDAMYWYRQDPGQGLRLIYYSQIVNDFQKGDIAEGYSVSREKKESFPLTVTSAQKNPTAFYLCASSALQGKEPQHFGDGTRLSIL.

The rearrangement joins TRBV12-5 to TRBJ1-1, with D perhaps matching TRBD1 (5 bases). V lost 6 bases and J lost 5, with 13 bases in between. The CDR3 has 13 amino acids. Per the germline V gene, CDR1 is LGHNT and CDR2 is FRNRAP. The DNA for the CDR3 is TGTGCTAGTGGCTATTTGGGGGGGACTGAAGCTTTCTTT. It codes for CASGYLGGTEAFF.

The V call is TRBV19, the J call TRBJ2-1; no reliable D call. From germline, CDR1 is LNHDA and CDR2 SQIVND (reference sequence). V was clipped by 5 bases and J by 3 bases, with 2 bases between them. The CDR3 runs 11 residues. CDR3 amino acids: CASSFYNEQFF. The DNA of the CDR3 is TGTGCCAGTAGTTTCTACAATGAGCAGTTCTTC.

This clone appeared once. The rearrangement uses TRBV28 and TRBJ2-3; TRBD2 might be the D (6 bases). Trimming pared 3 bases from V and 5 bases from J, leaving 15 bases between. The germline gives CDR1 MDHEN, CDR2 SYDVKM. This CDR3 is 15 amino acids long. CDR3 sequence: CASSLLGSRGDTQYF. In DNA form, the CDR3 reads TGTGCCAGCAGTTTGCTCGGGAGTAGAGGAGATACGCAGTATTTT.

The V gene is TRBV5-4, the J gene TRBJ2-5, with TRBD1 matching over 7 bases. The J call is doubtful: the DNA matches TRBJ2-7 better. The CDR3 has 14 residues. CDR1 is SGHNT and CDR2 is YYREEE in the germline V gene (reference sequence). The CDR3 spells CASSLQGSAYEQYF. The DNA of the CDR3 is TGTGCCAGCAGCCTACAGGGGAGCGCCTACGAGCAGTACTTC.

The gene calls are TRBV29-1 and TRBJ1-2; TRBD1 agrees at 10 bases. This CDR3 contains 14 residues. CDR1 SQVTM and CDR2 ANQGSEA come from the germline V gene. V lost 4 bases, J lost 0 bases, and 2 bases stayed unmatched. The CDR3 spells CSVGQGAANYGYTF. CDR3 bases: TGCAGCGTTGGACAGGGGGCTGCTAACTATGGCTACACCTTC.

Concerning this clone itself: Other nucleotide sequences in the sample specify the same CDR3. The J gene is TRBJ1-1, the V gene TRBV19; the D gene is possibly TRBD1 (6 bases). This CDR3 has 14 residues. The germline gives CDR1 LNHDA, CDR2 SQIVND (reference sequence). V dropped 4 bases and J dropped 2 bases, with 11 bases sitting between them. CDR3 bases: TGTGCCAGTAGTACACAGGGAGCAAACACTGAAGCTTTCTTT. It encodes CASSTQGANTEAFF.

The chain uses TRBV7-9 and TRBJ2-6; D is unresolved. This CDR3 has 16 residues. Germline lookup yields CDR1 SEHNR and CDR2 FQNEAQ (reference sequence). The V end lost 4 bases, the J end lost 4 bases, and 14 bases lay between the germline ends. The CDR3 reads CASSSSDARGANVLTF. The CDR3 region has the DNA TGTGCCAGCAGCTCCTCCGACGCCAGGGGGGCCAACGTCCTGACTTTC.

V usage is TRBV7-7 and J usage is TRBJ2-5; TRBD2 aligns across 10 bases. CDR1 and CDR2 (germline): SSHAT, FNYEAQ (reference sequence). The CDR3 runs to 15 residues. The junction had 2 bases not matched to a gene; V was cut back by 4 bases and J by 0 bases. CDR3 sequence: CASSSLAGDQETQYF. Written as DNA, the CDR3 is TGTGCCAGCAGCTCTCTAGCGGGGGACCAAGAGACCCAGTACTTC.

The rearrangement uses TRBV5-1 and TRBJ2-3, with 8 positions matching TRBD1. Germline V gives CDR1 SGHRS, CDR2 YFSETQ. Trimming removed 4 bases from V and 2 bases from J; junction bases left unmatched: 9. This CDR3 comprises 16 residues. The CDR3 loop is CASSGGDRIDTDTQYF. CDR3 in DNA: TGCGCCAGCAGCGGAGGGGACAGGATTGACACAGATACGCAGTATTTT.

The chain recombines TRBV15 with TRBJ2-3, with 11 nucleotides matching TRBD2. The CDR3 runs to 17 residues. Germline loops: CDR1 LNHNV, CDR2 YYDKDF (reference sequence). V shed 0 bases and J 5 bases; nucleotides not matched to a gene: 7. This CDR3 reads CATSRDVSGRAGDTQYF. The DNA for the CDR3 is TGTGCCACCAGCAGAGATGTTAGCGGGAGGGCAGGAGATACGCAGTATTTT.

This clone was seen a few times. The chain recombines TRBV30 with TRBJ2-4; D uncertain. V was shortened by 1 base and J by 0 bases, with 13 bases between the two germline ends. There are 16 residues in the CDR3. Germline CDR1 GTSNPN, CDR2 SVGIG (reference sequence). The CDR3 sequence is CAWSGPTLLAKNIQYF. The CDR3 DNA reads as TGTGCCTGGAGTGGTCCGACCCTTTTAGCCAAAAACATTCAGTACTTC.

The V and J genes are TRBV6-6 and TRBJ1-2; no clear D gene. Germline CDR1 reads MNHNY; CDR2 reads SVGAGI (reference sequence). This CDR3 comprises 15 residues. V was cut by 2 bases and J by 0 bases, with 10 bases left in between. This chain's CDR3 is CASSYGALANYGYTF. CDR3 bases: TGTGCCAGCAGTTACGGTGCTTTAGCTAACTATGGCTACACCTTC.

This clone was recorded once. The CDR3 reads CSVKGTRKETQYF. CDR3 DNA sequence: TGCAGCGTTAAGGGGACCAGAAAAGAGACCCAGTACTTC. V and J are TRBV29-1 and TRBJ2-5; D tentatively reads TRBD1 or TRBD2 (5 bases each). The CDR3 length is 13 residues. The germline V gene has CDR1 SQVTM and CDR2 ANQGSEA. Trimming took 5 bases from V and 3 from J, leaving 13 bases between them.

Written as DNA, the CDR3 is TGTGCCAGTAGTATCGTGACGGGAAGGGTGGGTTCCTACAATGAGCAGTTCTTC. Translated, it gives CASSIVTGRVGSYNEQFF. The chain has TRBV19 and TRBJ2-1; the D gene is possibly TRBD2 (5 bases). The CDR3 length is 18 residues. CDR1 and CDR2 (germline): LNHDA, SQIVND (reference sequence). V was cut by 3 bases and J by 1 base, with 19 bases left in between. The full variable domain, its missing parts supplied by reference TRBV19 and TRBJ2-1, is DGGITQSPKYLFRKEGQNVTLSCEQNLNHDAMYWYRQDPGQGLRLIYYSQIVNDFQKGDIAEGYSVSREKKESFPLTVTSAQKNPTAFYLCASSIVTGRVGSYNEQFFGPGTRLTVL.

The sample holds a few counts of this clone. The CDR3 nucleotides read TGTGCCAGCAGCAAAGGGGGCCTAGCGGGGGGACCCTACGAGCAGTACTTC. This codes for CASSKGGLAGGPYEQYF. This sequence joins TRBV21-1 and TRBJ2-7; the table's D call of TRBD2 was not tested on the DNA. TRBV21-1 is a recognized pseudogene. CDR3 length: 17 amino acids.

This chain joins TRBV28 and TRBJ2-7; 8 nucleotides match TRBD1. Per germline, CDR1 MDHEN and CDR2 SYDVKM. The junction had 9 bases not matched to a gene; V was cut back by 5 bases and J by 6 bases. The CDR3 runs to 14 residues. CDR3 sequence: CASSTRDRRTEQYF. The CDR3 nucleotides read TGTGCCAGCAGTACACGGGACAGGAGGACCGAGCAGTACTTC.

This clone appeared once. The V and J genes are TRBV4-2 and TRBJ2-7, with 10 bases aligning to TRBD2. The V and J ends lost 3 bases and 3 bases, in that order; junction bases with no gene match: 5. The CDR3 loop spans 15 amino acids. CDR1 and CDR2 (germline): LGHNA, YNFKEQ. The CDR3 region is CASSQGTSEYYEQYF. DNA for the CDR3: TGTGCCAGCAGCCAGGGGACTAGCGAATACTACGAGCAGTACTTC.

V usage is TRBV4-2 and J usage is TRBJ1-3, with D tentatively TRBD1 (5 bases). Deletions cut 1 base from V and 3 bases from J, with 7 bases between. Germline V gene data show CDR1 as LGHNA and CDR2 as YNFKEQ. The CDR3 consists of 14 residues. The DNA of the CDR3 is TGTGCCAGCAGCCAAGGGCAGGGTGGAAACACCATATATTTT. Translating it yields CASSQGQGGNTIYF.

This clone was observed a single time. The chain links TRBV7-2 to TRBJ2-1; 9 positions match TRBD2. Unmatched junction bases numbered 4, after V lost 1 base and J lost 6 bases. CDR3 size: 15 residues. Germline V gives CDR1 SGHTA, CDR2 FQGNSA. CDR3: CASSLGVAGVNEQFF. CDR3 DNA sequence: TGTGCCAGCAGCTTAGGGGTAGCGGGAGTCAATGAGCAGTTCTTC. Based on the CDR3 plus reference TRBV7-2 and TRBJ2-1, the full variable domain is GAGVSQSPSNKVTEKGKDVELRCDPISGHTALYWYRQSLGQGLEFLIYFQGNSAPDKSGLPSDRFSAERTGGSVSTLTIQRTQQEDSAVYLCASSLGVAGVNEQFFGPGTRLTVL.

A single count supports this clone. The rearrangement uses TRBV7-9 and TRBJ2-7, with 8 bases fitting TRBD1. CDR1 is SEHNR and CDR2 is FQNEAQ in the germline V gene (reference sequence). Trimming removed 0 bases from V and 0 bases from J; junction bases left unmatched: 1. CDR3 length equals 15 residues. The chain's CDR3 is CASSLAGTGSYEQYF. In nucleotides, the CDR3 is TGTGCCAGCAGCTTAGCGGGGACAGGCTCCTACGAGCAGTACTTC.